The present entry profiles one TCR beta chain with its context. Antigen unknown. The protocol was immunoSEQ multiplex PCR, while the TCRdb copy is restricted to in-frame clones and leaves out a portion. The data contain 120,000 or so clones, approximately 88% of them singletons. This sample stems from a study of T cell responses to AZD1222 COVID-19 vaccine. Study results and limitations: Only six or seven AZD1222 recipients tested seropositive at baseline. There were vaccine-associated CD4 TCRs across spike, dominant at 160-218 and 743-854. Donors, mostly white British, included more females; clonal diversity was possibly underestimated.

Germline V gene data show CDR1 as SNHLY and CDR2 as FYNNEI. Trimming took off 7 bases at V and 6 bases at J, with 19 bases between the two ends. CDR3 length: 14 residues. The chain links TRBV2 to TRBJ2-7; D might be TRBD1 (7 bases). This material consisted of peripheral blood, taken on day 0 of AZD1222 vaccination. This clonotype was sampled from an adult in good health. CDR3 amino acids: CASTGGQGGLEQYF. CDR3 DNA: TGTGCCAGCACGGGCGGGCAGGGGGGACTCGAGCAGTACTTC. The full variable domain, its missing parts supplied by reference TRBV2 and TRBJ2-7, is EPEVTQTPSHQVTQMGQEVILRCVPISNHLYFYWYRQILGQKVEFLVSFYNNEISEKSEIFDDQFSVERPDGSNFTLKIRSTKLEDSAMYFCASTGGQGGLEQYFGPGTRLTVT.